This T cell receptor beta chain was sequenced during a study of shared clonotypes between healthy human individuals. Study-wide results and caveats: The expectation was that sequencing depth would affect clonotype sharing among donors. Non-shared clonotypes displayed generation probabilities falling below those of clonotypes present in all four donors. Richness estimates generally favored naive over memory subsets.

Profiling relied on immunoSEQ multiplex PCR, and the TCRdb table lists in-frame clones only, not all of them. This sample has over a million clones, with roughly 97% found just once. Concerning this clone itself: Its antigen is unidentified.

Germline V CDR1 and CDR2: ENHRY, SYGVKD. V gave up 3 bases and J gave up 7 bases, with 12 bases separating them. The CDR3 contains 13 residues. The chain combines TRBV10-3 with TRBJ1-1; D is uncertain. The sequence was obtained from a man younger than 40 in good health. The sequenced material came from naive CD4+ T cells sorted from blood. Subset denoted: CD45RA+ positively selected. The CDR3 DNA reads as TGTGCCATCAGTGACTACAACTACGGTGAAGCTTTCTTT. Translated, it gives CAISDYNYGEAFF.